A single sample gave rise to the 3 T cell receptor beta chains below, sequenced in a study of molecular identifiers for immune sequencing clone quantification. TCRdb redid the calling of the PCR reads with MiXCR, one entry per CDR3 protein. The table lists approximately 680,000 distinct CDR3 sequences, approximately 24% of them singletons. The source material was naive CD8+ T cells from blood, with Jurkat cell RNA spiked in. Described subset: FACS-sorted CD8+CD4-CCR7+CD45RA+ naive T cells. Receptors were obtained from a human donor in good health. Some libraries in this study had Jurkat cell RNA spiked in.

This clonotype was seen many times. V usage is TRBV6-5 and J usage is TRBJ2-3; 7 bases are shared with TRBD2. The V gene end was trimmed by 0 bases and the J gene end by 0 bases; junction bases not matched to a gene: 3. The CDR3 has 16 residues. CDR1 is MNHEY and CDR2 is SVGAGI in the germline V gene. As DNA, the CDR3 is TGTGCCAGCAGTTACTCGCCTAGCGGTAGCACAGATACGCAGTATTTT. This translates into CASSYSPSGSTDTQYF.

This chain uses TRBV7-9 with TRBJ2-7; the D is unclear. The CDR3 has 17 residues. Trimming shortened V by 4 bases and J by 3 bases, and 22 bases separated the two germline ends. Germline lookup yields CDR1 SEHNR and CDR2 FQNEAQ (reference sequence). The CDR3, as DNA: TGTGCCAGCAGCTCCCCAACCACCGGGTCGCCCGACTACGAGCAGTACTTC. Protein sequence: CASSSPTTGSPDYEQYF.

This clonotype has at least ten counts. The rearrangement links TRBV4-2 to TRBJ2-7; 8 bases are shared with TRBD2. Germline V CDR1 and CDR2: LGHNA, YNFKEQ. V lost 1 base, J lost 6 bases, and 5 bases stayed unmatched. This CDR3 is built from 14 residues. DNA for the CDR3: TGTGCCAGCAGCCAAGCAGCGGGGGTTAGCGAGCAGTACTTC. It yields the protein CASSQAAGVSEQYF.